The sequence of this TCR beta chain was determined in a study of T cell responses to AZD1222 COVID-19 vaccine. The CDR3 totals 12 residues. The V and J ends lost 3 bases and 3 bases respectively, with 6 bases between them. Measured with immunoSEQ multiplex PCR; TCRdb has only the in-frame clones, and not every one. The repertoire consists of some 150,000 clones, with 70% to 90% occurring once and the leading ten covering 2.2%. The chain recombines TRBV12-3 or TRBV12-4 with TRBJ2-7, with D uncertain. This sequence originates from an adult in good health. The source was peripheral blood, collected on day 0 of AZD1222 vaccination. In nucleotides, the CDR3 is TGTGCCAGCAGTTTTAGTGACTACGAGCAGTACTTC. Residues: CASSFSDYEQYF.